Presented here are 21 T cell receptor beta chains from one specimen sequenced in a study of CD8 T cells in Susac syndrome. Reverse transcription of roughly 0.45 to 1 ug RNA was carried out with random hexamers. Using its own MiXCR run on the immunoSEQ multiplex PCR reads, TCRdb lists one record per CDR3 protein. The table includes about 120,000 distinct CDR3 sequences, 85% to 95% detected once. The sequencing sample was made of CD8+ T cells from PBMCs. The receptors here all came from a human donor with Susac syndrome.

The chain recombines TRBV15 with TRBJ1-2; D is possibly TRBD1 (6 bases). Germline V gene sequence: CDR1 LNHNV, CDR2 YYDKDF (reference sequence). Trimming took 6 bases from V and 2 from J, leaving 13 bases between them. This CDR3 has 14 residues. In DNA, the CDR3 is TGTGCCACCAGTCCTCTGGGGGCCAACTATGGCTACACCTTC. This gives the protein CATSPLGANYGYTF.

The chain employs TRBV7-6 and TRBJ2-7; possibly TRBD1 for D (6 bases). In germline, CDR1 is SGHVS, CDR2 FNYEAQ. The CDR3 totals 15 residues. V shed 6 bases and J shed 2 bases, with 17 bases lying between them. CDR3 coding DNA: TGTGCCAGCAGGTCCGGCCCAGGGGTCGCCTACGAGCAGTACTTC. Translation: CASRSGPGVAYEQYF.

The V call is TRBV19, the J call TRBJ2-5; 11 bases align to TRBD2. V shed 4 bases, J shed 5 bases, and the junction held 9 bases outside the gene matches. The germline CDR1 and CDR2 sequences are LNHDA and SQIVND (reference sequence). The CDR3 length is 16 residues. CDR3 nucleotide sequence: TGTGCCAGTAGTACGGCCCAGACTAGCGGGGTCGAGACCCAGTACTTC. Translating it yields CASSTAQTSGVETQYF.

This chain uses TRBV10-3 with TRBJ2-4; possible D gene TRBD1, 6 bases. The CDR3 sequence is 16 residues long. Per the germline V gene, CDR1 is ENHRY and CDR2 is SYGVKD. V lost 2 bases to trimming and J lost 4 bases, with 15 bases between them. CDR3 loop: CAISEPGAGAKNIQYF. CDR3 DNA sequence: TGTGCCATCAGTGAGCCAGGGGCCGGGGCTAAAAACATTCAGTACTTC.

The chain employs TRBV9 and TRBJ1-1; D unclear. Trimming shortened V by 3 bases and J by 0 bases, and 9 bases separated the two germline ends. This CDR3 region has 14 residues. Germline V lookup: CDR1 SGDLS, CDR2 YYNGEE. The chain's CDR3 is CASSGAPLNTEAFF. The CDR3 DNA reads TGTGCCAGCAGCGGAGCGCCCCTGAACACTGAAGCTTTCTTT. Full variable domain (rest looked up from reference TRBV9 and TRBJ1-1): DSGVTQTPKHLITATGQRVTLRCSPRSGDLSVYWYQQSLDQGLQFLIQYYNGEERAKGNILERFSAQQFPDLHSELNLSSLELGDSALYFCASSGAPLNTEAFFGQGTRLTVV.

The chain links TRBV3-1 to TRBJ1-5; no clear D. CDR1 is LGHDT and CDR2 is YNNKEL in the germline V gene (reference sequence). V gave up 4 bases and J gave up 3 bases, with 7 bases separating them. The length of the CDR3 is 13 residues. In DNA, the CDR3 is TGTGCCAGCAGCCTCGTAGACAATCAGCCCCAGCATTTT. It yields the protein CASSLVDNQPQHF.

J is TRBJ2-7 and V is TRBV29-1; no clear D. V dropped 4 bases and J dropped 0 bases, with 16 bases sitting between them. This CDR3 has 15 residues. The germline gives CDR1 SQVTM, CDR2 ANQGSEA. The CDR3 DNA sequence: TGCAGCGTTGTATGGGGATTCTCTTCCTCCTACGAGCAGTACTTC. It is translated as CSVVWGFSSSYEQYF.

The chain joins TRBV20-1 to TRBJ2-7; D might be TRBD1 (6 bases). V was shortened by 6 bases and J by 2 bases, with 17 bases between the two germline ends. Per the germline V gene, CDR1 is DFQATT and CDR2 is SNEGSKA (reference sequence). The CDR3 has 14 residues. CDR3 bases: TGCAGTGCCCGGCGTGCCAGGGGTCCCTACGAGCAGTACTTC. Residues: CSARRARGPYEQYF.

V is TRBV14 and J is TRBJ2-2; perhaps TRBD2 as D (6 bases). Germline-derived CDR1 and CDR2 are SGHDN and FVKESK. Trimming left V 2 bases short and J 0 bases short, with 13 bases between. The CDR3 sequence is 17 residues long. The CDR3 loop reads CASSQLGGNSNTGELFF. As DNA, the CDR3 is TGTGCCAGCAGCCAACTAGGCGGGAATTCGAACACCGGGGAGCTGTTTTTT.

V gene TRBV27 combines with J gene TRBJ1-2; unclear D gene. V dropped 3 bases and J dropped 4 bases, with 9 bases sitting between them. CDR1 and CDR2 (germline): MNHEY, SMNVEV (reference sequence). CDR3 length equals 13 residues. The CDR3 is CASSFKESYGYTF. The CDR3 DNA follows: TGTGCCAGCAGTTTCAAGGAGTCCTATGGCTACACCTTC.

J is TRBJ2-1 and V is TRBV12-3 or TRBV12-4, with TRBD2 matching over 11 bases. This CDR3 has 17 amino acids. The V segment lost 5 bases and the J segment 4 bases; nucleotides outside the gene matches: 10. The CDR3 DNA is TGTGCCAGCAGTGGCTTGGGGCTAGCGGGGGGTTACAATGAGCAGTTCTTC. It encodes CASSGLGLAGGYNEQFF.

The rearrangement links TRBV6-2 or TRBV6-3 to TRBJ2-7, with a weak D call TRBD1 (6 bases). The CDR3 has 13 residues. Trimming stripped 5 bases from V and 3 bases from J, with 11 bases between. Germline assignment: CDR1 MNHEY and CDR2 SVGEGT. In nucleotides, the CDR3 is TGTGCCAGCAGTCAAGCACAGGGCTACGAGCAGTACTTC. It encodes CASSQAQGYEQYF.

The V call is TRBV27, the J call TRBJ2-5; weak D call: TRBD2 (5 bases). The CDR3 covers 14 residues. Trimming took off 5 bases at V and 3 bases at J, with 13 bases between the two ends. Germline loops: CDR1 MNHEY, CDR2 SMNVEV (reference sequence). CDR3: CASSPRQAEETQYF. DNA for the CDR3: TGTGCCAGCAGTCCCCGACAAGCGGAAGAGACCCAGTACTTC.

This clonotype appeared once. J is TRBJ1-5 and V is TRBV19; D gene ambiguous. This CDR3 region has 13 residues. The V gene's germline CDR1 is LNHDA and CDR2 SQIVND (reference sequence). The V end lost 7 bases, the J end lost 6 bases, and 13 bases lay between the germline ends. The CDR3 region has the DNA TGTGCCAGTACCATTAGCAATGGTCAGCCCCAGCATTTT. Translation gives CASTISNGQPQHF.

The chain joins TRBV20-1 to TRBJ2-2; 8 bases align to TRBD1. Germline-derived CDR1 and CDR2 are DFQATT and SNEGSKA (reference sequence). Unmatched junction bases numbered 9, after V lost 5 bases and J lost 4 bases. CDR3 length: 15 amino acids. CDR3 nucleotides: TGCAGTGCTGGACAGGGAAGAGGGGCCACCGGGGAGCTGTTTTTT. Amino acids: CSAGQGRGATGELFF.

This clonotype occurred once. Here the CDR3 reads CASSLGLFTGELFF. In DNA, the CDR3 is TGTGCCAGCAGTTTAGGGCTGTTCACCGGGGAGCTGTTTTTT. J is TRBJ2-2 and V is TRBV12-3 or TRBV12-4; D not resolved. The CDR3 sequence is 14 residues long. V was pared by 1 base and J by 4 bases, with 7 bases between.

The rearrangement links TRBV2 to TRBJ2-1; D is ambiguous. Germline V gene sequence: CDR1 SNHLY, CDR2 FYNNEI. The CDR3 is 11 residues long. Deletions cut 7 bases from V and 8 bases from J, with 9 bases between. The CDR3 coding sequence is TGTGCCAGCATTCTACGCGATGAGCAGTTCTTC. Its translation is CASILRDEQFF.

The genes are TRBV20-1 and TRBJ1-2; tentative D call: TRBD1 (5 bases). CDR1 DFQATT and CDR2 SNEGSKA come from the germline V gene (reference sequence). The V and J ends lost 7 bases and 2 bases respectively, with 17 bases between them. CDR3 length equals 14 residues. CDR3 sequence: CSVDSVSSNYGYTF. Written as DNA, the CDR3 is TGCAGTGTAGACAGCGTATCCTCAAACTATGGCTACACCTTC.

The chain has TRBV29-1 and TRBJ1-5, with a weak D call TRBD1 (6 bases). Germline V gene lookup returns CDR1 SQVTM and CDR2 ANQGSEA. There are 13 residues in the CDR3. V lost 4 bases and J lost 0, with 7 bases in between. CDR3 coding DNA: TGCAGCGTTGGGACAGTTAGCAATCAGCCCCAGCATTTT. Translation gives CSVGTVSNQPQHF.

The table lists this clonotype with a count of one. CDR3 in DNA: TGTGCCAGCAGCCCACGGGACCCTAGGGAGCAGTACTTC. Amino acid sequence: CASSPRDPREQYF. V and J are TRBV7-9 and TRBJ2-7, with D possibly being TRBD1 or TRBD2 (5 bases each). The germline V gene encodes CDR1 SEHNR and CDR2 FQNEAQ (reference sequence). Trimming took 5 bases from V and 7 from J, leaving 15 bases between them. The CDR3 is 13 amino acids.

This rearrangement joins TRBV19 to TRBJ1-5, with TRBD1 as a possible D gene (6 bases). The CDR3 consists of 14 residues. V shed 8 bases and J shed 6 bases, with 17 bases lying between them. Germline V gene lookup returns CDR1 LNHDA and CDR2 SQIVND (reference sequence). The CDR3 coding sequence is TGTGCCAGTCATGCGACAGGCAGCCGTCAGCCCCAGCATTTT. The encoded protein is CASHATGSRQPQHF. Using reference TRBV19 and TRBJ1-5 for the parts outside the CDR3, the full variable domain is DGGITQSPKYLFRKEGQNVTLSCEQNLNHDAMYWYRQDPGQGLRLIYYSQIVNDFQKGDIAEGYSVSREKKESFPLTVTSAQKNPTAFYLCASHATGSRQPQHFGDGTRLSIL.